A single sample gave rise to the 10 T cell receptor beta chains below, sequenced in a study of CD8+ T cells in alopecia areata. TCR sequencing used cDNA made by reverse transcription of extracted RNA. Data came from immunoSEQ multiplex PCR; TCRdb stores just in-frame clones and leaves some out. This table holds approximately 170,000 clones, roughly three fifths found once. The treatment was: oral pan-JAK inhibitor, 5-10 mg twice daily. This material consisted of CD4+ T cells sorted from blood, taken at week 4, from a patient treated with tofacitinib. The receptor set was obtained from a human donor with alopecia areata.

This clone came up once. The gene calls are TRBV25-1 and TRBJ2-6, with D uncertain. CDR3 length equals 13 residues. Per germline, CDR1 MGHDK and CDR2 SYGVNS. V shed 7 bases and J shed 2 bases, with 6 bases lying between them. The CDR3 coding sequence is TGTGCCAGCACCTCGACTGGGGCCAACGTCCTGACTTTC. As protein: CASTSTGANVLTF.

The chain joins TRBV5-1 to TRBJ1-1; D unresolved. Looked up from germline, CDR1 is SGHRS and CDR2 is YFSETQ. The CDR3 totals 14 residues. Deletions cut 0 bases from V and 4 bases from J, with 10 bases between. CDR3 loop: CASSLEGSGTEAFF. The CDR3 coding sequence is TGCGCCAGCAGCTTGGAAGGGTCGGGCACTGAAGCTTTCTTT.

The chain carries TRBV30 and TRBJ1-4; the D gene is possibly TRBD1 (6 bases). Trimming left V 3 bases short and J 4 bases short, with 15 bases between. Germline V lookup: CDR1 GTSNPN, CDR2 SVGIG (reference sequence). The CDR3 extends over 15 amino acids. The CDR3 is CAWSPTGPLNEKLFF. The CDR3 DNA follows: TGTGCCTGGAGCCCTACAGGGCCCCTTAATGAAAAACTGTTTTTT. The entire variable domain, with the rest obtained from reference TRBV30 and TRBJ1-4, is as follows: SQTIHQWPATLVQPVGSPLSLECTVEGTSNPNLYWYRQAAGRGLQLLFYSVGIGQISSEVPQNLSASRPQDRQFILSSKKLLLSDSGFYLCAWSPTGPLNEKLFFGSGTQLSVL.

CDR3 bases: TGCGCCAGCAGCCAAGATCCCCTAGTCCCCTCTTACGAGCAGTACTTC. This sequence encodes CASSQDPLVPSYEQYF. The chain couples TRBV4-3 to TRBJ2-7; D is unresolved. Germline CDR1 is LGHNA and CDR2 is YSLEER. With 0 bases removed from V and 4 bases from J, the gap between germline ends came to 16 bases. The CDR3 has 16 amino acids.

This sequence joins TRBV7-2 and TRBJ1-4, with D unresolved. This CDR3 is built from 14 residues. The V end was cut by 4 bases, the J end by 11 bases, with 17 bases between. Per germline, CDR1 SGHTA and CDR2 FQGNSA. The CDR3 sequence is CASSSPFRGGKLFF. For the CDR3, the DNA is TGTGCCAGCAGCTCCCCCTTTCGGGGAGGGAAACTGTTTTTT.

V gene TRBV28 combines with J gene TRBJ2-5; TRBD2 is a possible D gene (5 bases). The V gene's germline CDR1 is MDHEN and CDR2 SYDVKM. The CDR3 loop spans 13 amino acids. Trimming took off 0 bases at V and 3 bases at J, with 5 bases between the two ends. CDR3: CASSLWEEETQYF. Written as DNA, the CDR3 is TGTGCCAGCAGTTTATGGGAGGAAGAGACCCAGTACTTC.

This chain connects TRBV30 to TRBJ2-1, with 7 bases that match TRBD2. V was pared by 1 base and J by 9 bases, with 12 bases of the junction left unmatched. The CDR3 has 15 amino acids. Germline CDR1 GTSNPN, CDR2 SVGIG (reference sequence). The CDR3 sequence is CAWSARVAGFSEQFF. CDR3 nucleotides: TGTGCCTGGAGTGCGAGGGTAGCGGGTTTCTCTGAGCAGTTCTTC.

The chain joins TRBV14 to TRBJ2-1; TRBD2 matches at 15 bases. Germline loops: CDR1 SGHDN, CDR2 FVKESK. CDR3 length: 19 amino acids. J gave up 8 bases and V 5 bases, and 16 bases lay outside the gene matches. The DNA of the CDR3 is TGTGCCAGCAGCTCCTGGACTAGCGGGAGGGCCGATTTGGTCGATGAGCAGTTCTTC. This translates into CASSSWTSGRADLVDEQFF.

V usage is TRBV7-9 and J usage is TRBJ2-2; 8 bases map to TRBD1. The junction had 8 bases not matched to a gene; V was cut back by 3 bases and J by 2 bases. The CDR3 runs 17 residues. The germline CDR1 and CDR2 sequences are SEHNR and FQNEAQ (reference sequence). DNA for the CDR3: TGTGCCAGCAGCTTGAGACAGGGGTCTCTCAACACCGGGGAGCTGTTTTTT. Amino acids: CASSLRQGSLNTGELFF.

There are a few counts of this clone. This chain connects TRBV28 to TRBJ2-7; D perhaps matches TRBD2 (6 bases). Germline-derived CDR1 and CDR2 are MDHEN and SYDVKM. This CDR3 has 14 residues. V was clipped by 4 bases and J by 0 bases, with 10 bases between them. The CDR3: CASSYGGSSYEQYF. CDR3 nucleotides: TGTGCCAGCAGTTATGGGGGGAGCTCCTACGAGCAGTACTTC.